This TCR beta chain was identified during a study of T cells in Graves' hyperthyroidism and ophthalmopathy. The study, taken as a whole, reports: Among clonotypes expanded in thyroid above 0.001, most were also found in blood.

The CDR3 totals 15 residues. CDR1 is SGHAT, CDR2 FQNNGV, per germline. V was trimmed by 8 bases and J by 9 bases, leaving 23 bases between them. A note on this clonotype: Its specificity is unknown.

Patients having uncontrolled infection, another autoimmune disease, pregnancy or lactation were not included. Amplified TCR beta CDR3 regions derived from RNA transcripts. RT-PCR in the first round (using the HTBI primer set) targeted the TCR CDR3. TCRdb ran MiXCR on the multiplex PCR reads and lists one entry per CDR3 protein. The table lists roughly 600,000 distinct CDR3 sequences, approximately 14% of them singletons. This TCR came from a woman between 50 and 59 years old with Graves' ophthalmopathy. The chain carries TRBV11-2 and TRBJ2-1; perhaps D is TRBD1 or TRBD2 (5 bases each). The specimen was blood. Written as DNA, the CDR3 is TGTGCCAGCCGCCAAGGCGGGCTAGGGGTAGGTGAGCAGTTCTTC. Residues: CASRQGGLGVGEQFF.